A single sample gave rise to the 21 T cell receptor beta chains below, sequenced in a study of control samples from healthy donors and cancer patients. Method: immunoSEQ multiplex PCR; TCRdb's copy keeps in-frame clones and lacks some. The sample yields around 89,000 clones, around 80% seen once. The sample comprised blood. Every receptor here comes from a woman aged 60-75 years in good health.

The chain combines TRBV28 with TRBJ1-3; D is undetermined. The V gene's germline CDR1 is MDHEN and CDR2 SYDVKM. The CDR3 contains 17 residues. The V end was cut by 1 base, the J end by 0 bases, with 13 bases between. CDR3: CASSLSVGGSSGNTIYF. DNA for the CDR3: TGTGCCAGCAGTTTATCCGTGGGAGGGAGCTCTGGAAACACCATATATTTT.

The chain has TRBV18 and TRBJ2-3; D remains ambiguous. CDR1 is KGHSH and CDR2 is LQKENI in the germline V gene. The V and J ends lost 5 bases and 6 bases respectively, with 15 bases between them. The CDR3 is 14 amino acids. The CDR3 nucleotides are TGTGCCAGCTCAATCCAGTCAGCTAGGGATACGCAGTATTTT. Encoded protein: CASSIQSARDTQYF.

The rearrangement links TRBV7-2 to TRBJ2-3; D unclear. This CDR3 is 13 amino acids long. V was trimmed by 2 bases and J by 0 bases, leaving 3 bases between them. Germline CDR1 reads SGHTA; CDR2 reads FQGNSA. CDR3 DNA sequence: TGTGCCAGCAGCTTACCTAGCACAGATACGCAGTATTTT. As protein: CASSLPSTDTQYF. Full variable domain (missing parts from reference TRBV7-2 and TRBJ2-3): GAGVSQSPSNKVTEKGKDVELRCDPISGHTALYWYRQSLGQGLEFLIYFQGNSAPDKSGLPSDRFSAERTGGSVSTLTIQRTQQEDSAVYLCASSLPSTDTQYFGPGTRLTVL.

The chain employs TRBV7-6 and TRBJ2-3; the match to TRBD1 covers 7 bases. The J segment lost 2 bases and the V segment lost 5 bases, leaving 13 bases of the junction unmatched. Germline V gene data show CDR1 as SGHVS and CDR2 as FNYEAQ. The CDR3 is 17 amino acids. The DNA of the CDR3 is TGTGCCAGCAGCCCCTCCCCGGGACAGACGATCACAGATACGCAGTATTTT. This codes for CASSPSPGQTITDTQYF.

The CDR3 nucleotides read TGTGCCAGCAGTGAAGTTCAGCCGGGTGAGCTGTTTTTT. This gives the protein CASSEVQPGELFF. This chain joins TRBV2 and TRBJ2-2; D unresolved. Germline V gene sequence: CDR1 SNHLY, CDR2 FYNNEI. The germline V and J ends were trimmed by 1 base and 11 bases, with 11 bases remaining between them. The CDR3 is made up of 13 amino acids.

V usage is TRBV29-1 and J usage is TRBJ1-4; TRBD1 aligns across 7 bases. Per germline, CDR1 SQVTM and CDR2 ANQGSEA. V was pared by 8 bases and J by 8 bases, with 5 bases of the junction left unmatched. This CDR3 region has 11 residues. The CDR3 sequence is CSRQGPEKLFF. In DNA, the CDR3 is TGCAGCAGACAGGGCCCAGAAAAACTGTTTTTT. Drawing the rest from reference TRBV29-1 and TRBJ1-4, the complete variable domain is SAVISQKPSRDICQRGTSLTIQCQVDSQVTMMFWYRQQPGQSLTLIATANQGSEATYESGFVIDKFPISRPNLTFSTLTVSNMSPEDSSIYLCSRQGPEKLFFGSGTQLSVL.

This clone has a single count. The V call is TRBV6-1, the J call TRBJ2-1; the D is unclear. The V end lost 3 bases, the J end lost 5 bases, and 2 bases lay between the germline ends. Germline CDR1 and CDR2: MNHNS and SASEGT. This CDR3 spans 11 amino acids. CDR3 amino acids: CASSDNNEQFF. DNA of the CDR3: TGTGCCAGCAGTGATAACAATGAGCAGTTCTTC.

The chain recombines TRBV7-2 with TRBJ2-7, with D possibly matching TRBD2 (6 bases). The CDR3 has 15 residues. V lost 2 bases to trimming and J lost 2 bases, with 13 bases between them. The germline V gene has CDR1 SGHTA and CDR2 FQGNSA. This CDR3 reads CASSLQSGGTYEQYF. Here the CDR3 DNA reads TGTGCCAGCAGCTTACAGTCTGGCGGGACCTACGAGCAGTACTTC.

The chain has TRBV7-9 and TRBJ1-6, with a possible D match to TRBD1 (6 bases). The V gene lost 11 bases and the J gene lost 5 bases, with 13 bases spanning the gap. The germline CDR1 and CDR2 sequences are SEHNR and FQNEAQ (reference sequence). The CDR3 contains 13 residues. The CDR3 region is CAGTPGDNSPLHF. The CDR3 DNA reads TGTGCCGGGACCCCAGGGGATAATTCACCCCTCCACTTT.

V and J are TRBV11-2 and TRBJ2-7; D call uncertain. The V and J ends lost 3 bases and 0 bases respectively, with 12 bases between them. Looked up from germline, CDR1 is SGHAT and CDR2 is FQNNGV. This CDR3 has 15 residues. CDR3 protein: CASSFTDAFSYEQYF. The DNA of the CDR3 is TGTGCCAGCAGCTTTACTGACGCCTTCTCCTACGAGCAGTACTTC.

This chain uses TRBV5-1 with TRBJ2-5, with no clear D. V lost 1 base and J lost 5, with 15 bases in between. CDR3 size: 15 residues. The germline gives CDR1 SGHRS, CDR2 YFSETQ. The CDR3 sequence: CASSLMSSDRETQYF. The CDR3, as DNA: TGCGCCAGCAGCTTGATGTCTTCTGATAGGGAGACCCAGTACTTC.

The chain combines TRBV7-2 with TRBJ1-6; D possibly corresponds to TRBD1 (5 bases). The CDR3 length is 15 residues. V shed 2 bases and J shed 8 bases, with 13 bases lying between them. Germline V CDR1 and CDR2: SGHTA, FQGNSA. CDR3 bases: TGTGCCAGCAGCTTAAAAGAGGGGAATTATTCACCCCTCCACTTT. Translating gives CASSLKEGNYSPLHF.

This clone occurred a few times. V gene TRBV4-3 combines with J gene TRBJ1-4, with 7 bases lining up with TRBD1. Looked up from germline, CDR1 is LGHNA and CDR2 is YSLEER. The CDR3 totals 18 residues. The J segment lost 12 bases and the V segment lost 0 bases, leaving 19 bases of the junction unmatched. CDR3 coding DNA: TGCGCCAGCAGCCAAGATACGGCTCACAGGGGCGAACGGGCCGAACTGTTTTTT. It specifies CASSQDTAHRGERAELFF.

The chain recombines TRBV12-3 or TRBV12-4 with TRBJ2-7; 7 bases match TRBD1. Losses at the gene ends were 6 bases for V and 5 bases for J; bases not matched to a gene: 4. The CDR3 loop spans 12 amino acids. The chain's CDR3 is CASSRDRDEQYF. The CDR3 nucleotides are TGTGCCAGCAGCCGCGACAGGGACGAGCAGTACTTC.

V gene TRBV2 combines with J gene TRBJ1-1; D gene uncertain. The CDR3 spans 15 residues. V gave up 7 bases and J gave up 1 base, with 16 bases separating them. The germline CDR1 and CDR2 sequences are SNHLY and FYNNEI. The DNA of the CDR3 is TGTGCCAGCATCGCCACCGCGGCGGAGAACACTGAAGCTTTCTTT. It yields the protein CASIATAAENTEAFF.

The V gene is TRBV4-3, the J gene TRBJ1-6, with D uncertain. Per germline, CDR1 LGHNA and CDR2 YSLEER. Trimming left V 2 bases short and J 7 bases short, with 15 bases between. This CDR3 is 16 amino acids long. The DNA for the CDR3 is TGCGCCAGCAGCCAAAGAATTGAACAGTCCAATTCACCCCTCCACTTT. It codes for CASSQRIEQSNSPLHF.

V usage is TRBV3-1 (or the pseudogene TRBV3-2) and J usage is TRBJ1-6, with TRBD1 identical over 9 bases. J gave up 9 bases and V 5 bases, and 8 bases lay outside the gene matches. The CDR3 sequence is 15 residues long. The V gene's germline CDR1 is LGHDT and CDR2 YNNKEL (reference sequence). The CDR3 DNA follows: TGTGCCAGCAGCGACAGACAGGGGGGAATTTCACCCCTCCACTTT. It translates to CASSDRQGGISPLHF.

This clone was found a few times. The rearrangement links TRBV4-3 to TRBJ2-3; D is undetermined. Germline-derived CDR1 and CDR2 are LGHNA and YSLEER. The V end lost 2 bases, the J end lost 0 bases, and 6 bases lay between the germline ends. The CDR3 has 14 residues. The CDR3 DNA reads as TGCGCCAGCAGCCAACAATATAGCACAGATACGCAGTATTTT. Its translation: CASSQQYSTDTQYF.

The chain couples TRBV18 to TRBJ2-3; 7 bases agree with TRBD2. Trimming took 2 bases from V and 4 from J; bases not matched to a gene: 9. Germline V gives CDR1 KGHSH, CDR2 LQKENI. This CDR3 contains 16 residues. Here the CDR3 reads CASSPGLAEVADTQYF. The CDR3 nucleotides read TGTGCCAGCTCACCAGGGCTAGCGGAGGTCGCAGATACGCAGTATTTT. Full variable domain (missing parts from reference TRBV18 and TRBJ2-3): NAGVMQNPRHLVRRRGQEARLRCSPMKGHSHVYWYRQLPEEGLKFMVYLQKENIIDESGMPKERFSAEFPKEGPSILRIQQVVRGDSAAYFCASSPGLAEVADTQYFGPGTRLTVL.

This clone was seen only a few times. The chain combines TRBV10-3 with TRBJ2-1, with D unclear. The V gene's germline CDR1 is ENHRY and CDR2 SYGVKD. The CDR3 loop spans 11 amino acids. Trimming left V 11 bases short and J 3 bases short, with 8 bases between. Here the CDR3 reads CAVGNYNEQFF. In DNA, the CDR3 is TGTGCCGTAGGAAACTACAATGAGCAGTTCTTC.

The rearrangement joins TRBV19 to TRBJ1-5; 7 bases align to TRBD1. CDR1 and CDR2 (germline): LNHDA, SQIVND (reference sequence). The V segment lost 4 bases and the J segment 2 bases; nucleotides outside the gene matches: 8. The CDR3 has 16 residues. The CDR3 is CASSNDRAPGNQPQHF. CDR3 nucleotide sequence: TGTGCCAGTAGTAATGACAGGGCCCCGGGCAATCAGCCCCAGCATTTT.